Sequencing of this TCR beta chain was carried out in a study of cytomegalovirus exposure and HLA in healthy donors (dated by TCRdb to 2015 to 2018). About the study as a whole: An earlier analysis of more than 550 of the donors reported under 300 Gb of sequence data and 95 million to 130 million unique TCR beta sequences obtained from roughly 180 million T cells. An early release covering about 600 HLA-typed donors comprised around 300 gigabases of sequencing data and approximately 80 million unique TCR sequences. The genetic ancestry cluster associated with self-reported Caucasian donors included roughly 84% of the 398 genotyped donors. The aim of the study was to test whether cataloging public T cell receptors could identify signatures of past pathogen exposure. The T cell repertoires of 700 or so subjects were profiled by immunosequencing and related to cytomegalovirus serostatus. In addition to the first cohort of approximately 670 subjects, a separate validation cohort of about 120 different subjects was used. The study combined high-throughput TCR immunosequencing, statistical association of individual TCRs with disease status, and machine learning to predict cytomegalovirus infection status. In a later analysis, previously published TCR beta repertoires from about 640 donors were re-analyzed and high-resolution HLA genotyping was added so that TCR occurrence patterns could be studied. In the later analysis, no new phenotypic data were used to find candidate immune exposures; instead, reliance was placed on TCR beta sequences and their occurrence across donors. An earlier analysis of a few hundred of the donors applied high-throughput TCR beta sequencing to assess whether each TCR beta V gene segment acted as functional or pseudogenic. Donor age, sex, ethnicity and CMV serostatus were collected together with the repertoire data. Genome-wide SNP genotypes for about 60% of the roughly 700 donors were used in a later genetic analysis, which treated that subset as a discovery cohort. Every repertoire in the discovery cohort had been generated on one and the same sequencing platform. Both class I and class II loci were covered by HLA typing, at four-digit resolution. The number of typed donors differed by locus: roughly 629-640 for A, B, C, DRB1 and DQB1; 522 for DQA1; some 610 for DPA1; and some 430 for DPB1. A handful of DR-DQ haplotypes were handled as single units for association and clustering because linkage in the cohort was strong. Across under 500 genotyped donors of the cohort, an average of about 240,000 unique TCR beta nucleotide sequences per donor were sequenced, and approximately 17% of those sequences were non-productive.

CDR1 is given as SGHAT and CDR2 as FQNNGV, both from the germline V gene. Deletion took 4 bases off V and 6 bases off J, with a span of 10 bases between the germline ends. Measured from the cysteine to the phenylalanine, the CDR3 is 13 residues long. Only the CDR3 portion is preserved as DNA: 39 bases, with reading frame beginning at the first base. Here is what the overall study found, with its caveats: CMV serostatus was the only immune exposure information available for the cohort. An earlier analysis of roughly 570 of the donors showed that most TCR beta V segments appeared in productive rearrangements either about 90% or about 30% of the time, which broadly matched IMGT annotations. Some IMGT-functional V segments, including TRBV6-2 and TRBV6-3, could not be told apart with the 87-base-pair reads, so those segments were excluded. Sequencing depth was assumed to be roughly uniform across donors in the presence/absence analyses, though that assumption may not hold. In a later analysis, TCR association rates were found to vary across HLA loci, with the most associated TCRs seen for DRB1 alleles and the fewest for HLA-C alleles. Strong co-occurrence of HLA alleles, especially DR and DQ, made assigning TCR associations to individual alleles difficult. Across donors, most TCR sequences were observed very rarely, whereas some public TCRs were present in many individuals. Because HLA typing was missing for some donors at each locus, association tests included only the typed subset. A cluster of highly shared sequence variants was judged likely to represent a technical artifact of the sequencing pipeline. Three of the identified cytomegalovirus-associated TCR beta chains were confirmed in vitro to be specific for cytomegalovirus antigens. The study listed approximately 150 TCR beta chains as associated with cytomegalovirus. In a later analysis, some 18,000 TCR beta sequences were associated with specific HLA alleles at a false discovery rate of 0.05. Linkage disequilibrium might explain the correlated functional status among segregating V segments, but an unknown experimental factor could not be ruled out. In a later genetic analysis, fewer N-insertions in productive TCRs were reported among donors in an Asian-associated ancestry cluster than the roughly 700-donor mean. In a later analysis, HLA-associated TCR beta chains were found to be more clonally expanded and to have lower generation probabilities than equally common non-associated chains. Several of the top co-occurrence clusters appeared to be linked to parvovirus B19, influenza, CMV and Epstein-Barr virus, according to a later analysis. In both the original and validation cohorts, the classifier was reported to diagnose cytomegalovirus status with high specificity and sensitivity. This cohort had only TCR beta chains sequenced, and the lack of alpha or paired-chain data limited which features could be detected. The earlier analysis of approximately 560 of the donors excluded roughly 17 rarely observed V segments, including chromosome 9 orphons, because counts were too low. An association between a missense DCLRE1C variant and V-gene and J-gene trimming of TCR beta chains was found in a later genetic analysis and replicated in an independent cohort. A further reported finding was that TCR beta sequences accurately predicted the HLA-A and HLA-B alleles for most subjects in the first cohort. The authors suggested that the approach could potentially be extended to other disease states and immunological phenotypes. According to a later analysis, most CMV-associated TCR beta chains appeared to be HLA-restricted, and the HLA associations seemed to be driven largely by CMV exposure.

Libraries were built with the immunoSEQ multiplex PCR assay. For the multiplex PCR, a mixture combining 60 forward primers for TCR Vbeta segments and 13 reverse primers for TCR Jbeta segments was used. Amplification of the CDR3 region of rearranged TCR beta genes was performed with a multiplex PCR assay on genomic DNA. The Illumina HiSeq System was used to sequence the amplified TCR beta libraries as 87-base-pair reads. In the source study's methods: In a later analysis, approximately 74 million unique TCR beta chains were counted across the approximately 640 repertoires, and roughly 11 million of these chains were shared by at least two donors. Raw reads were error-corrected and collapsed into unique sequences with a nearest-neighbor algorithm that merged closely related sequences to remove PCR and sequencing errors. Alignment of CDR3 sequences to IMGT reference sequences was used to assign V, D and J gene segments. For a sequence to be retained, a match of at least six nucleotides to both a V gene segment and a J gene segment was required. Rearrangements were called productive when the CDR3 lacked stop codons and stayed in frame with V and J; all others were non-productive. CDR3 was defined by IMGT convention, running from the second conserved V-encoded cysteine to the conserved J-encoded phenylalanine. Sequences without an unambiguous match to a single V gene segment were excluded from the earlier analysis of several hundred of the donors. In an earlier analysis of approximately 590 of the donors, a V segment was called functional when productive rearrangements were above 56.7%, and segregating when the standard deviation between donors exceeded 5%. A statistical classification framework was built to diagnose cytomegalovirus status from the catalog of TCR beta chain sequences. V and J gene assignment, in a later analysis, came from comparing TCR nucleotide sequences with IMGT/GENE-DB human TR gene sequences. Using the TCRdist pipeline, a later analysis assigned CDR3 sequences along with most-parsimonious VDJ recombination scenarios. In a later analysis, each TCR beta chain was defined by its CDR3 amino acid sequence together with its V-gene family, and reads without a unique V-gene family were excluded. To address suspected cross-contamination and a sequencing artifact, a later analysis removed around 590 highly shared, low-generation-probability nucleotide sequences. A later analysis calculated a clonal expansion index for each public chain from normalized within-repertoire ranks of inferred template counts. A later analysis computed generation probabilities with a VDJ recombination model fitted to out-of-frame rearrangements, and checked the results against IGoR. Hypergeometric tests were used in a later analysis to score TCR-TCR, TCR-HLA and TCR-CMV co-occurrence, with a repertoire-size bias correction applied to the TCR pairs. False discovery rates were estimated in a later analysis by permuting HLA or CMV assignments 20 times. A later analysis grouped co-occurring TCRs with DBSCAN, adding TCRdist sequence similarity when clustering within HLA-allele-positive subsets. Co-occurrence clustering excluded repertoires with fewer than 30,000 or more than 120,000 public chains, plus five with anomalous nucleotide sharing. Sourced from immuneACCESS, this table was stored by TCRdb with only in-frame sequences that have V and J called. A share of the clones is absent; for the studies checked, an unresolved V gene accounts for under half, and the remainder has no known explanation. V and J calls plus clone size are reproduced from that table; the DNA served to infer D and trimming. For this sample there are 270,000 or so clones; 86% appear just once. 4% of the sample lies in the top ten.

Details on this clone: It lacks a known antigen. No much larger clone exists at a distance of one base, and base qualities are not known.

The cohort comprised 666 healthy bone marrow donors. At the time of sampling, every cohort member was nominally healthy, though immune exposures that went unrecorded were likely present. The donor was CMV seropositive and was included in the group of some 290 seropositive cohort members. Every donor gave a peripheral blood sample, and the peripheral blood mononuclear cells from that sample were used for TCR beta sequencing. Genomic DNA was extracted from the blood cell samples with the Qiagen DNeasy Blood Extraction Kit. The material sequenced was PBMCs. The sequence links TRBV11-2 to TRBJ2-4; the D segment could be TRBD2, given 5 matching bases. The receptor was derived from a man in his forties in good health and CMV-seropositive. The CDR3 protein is CASSSGNPNIQYF. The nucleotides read TGTGCCAGCAGCTCCGGGAACCCAAACATTCAGTACTTC.